The 30 T cell receptor beta chains in this list originate from one sample, sequenced in a study of OX40 agonist ivuxolimab in advanced cancers. This table comes from immunoSEQ multiplex PCR, and its TCRdb copy is limited to in-frame clones, with some not included. The data hold 60,000 or so clones, with approximately 82% observed a single time. Material: CD4+ or CD8+ T cells sorted from blood, obtained in a trial of the OX40 agonist ivuxolimab. The origin of the receptors is an adult with an advanced solid tumor such as melanoma, head and neck, liver or kidney cancer.

The CDR3 protein is CAISDGGYNSPLHF. DNA for the CDR3: TGTGCCATCAGTGATGGGGGGTATAATTCACCCCTCCACTTT. This chain links TRBV10-3 with TRBJ1-6, with D possibly being TRBD1 (5 bases). This CDR3 contains 14 residues. The V and J ends lost 3 bases and 4 bases respectively, with 7 bases between them. In germline, CDR1 is ENHRY, CDR2 SYGVKD.

V is TRBV9 and J is TRBJ2-1, with 7 bases matching TRBD2. Per germline, CDR1 SGDLS and CDR2 YYNGEE. This CDR3 has 15 amino acids. The junction had 9 bases not matched to a gene; V was cut back by 2 bases and J by 7 bases. The CDR3 loop is CASSVTQARGNEQFF. The DNA of the CDR3 is TGTGCCAGCAGCGTCACACAGGCGCGGGGGAATGAGCAGTTCTTC.

This clone was counted a single time. The rearrangement joins TRBV9 to TRBJ1-3; D gene unclear. The CDR3 contains 14 residues. Germline assignment: CDR1 SGDLS and CDR2 YYNGEE. V dropped 3 bases and J dropped 4 bases, with 11 bases sitting between them. The CDR3 sequence: CASSEGLRGNTIYF. The DNA for the CDR3 is TGTGCCAGCAGCGAGGGCCTCCGGGGAAACACCATATATTTT.

This rearrangement joins TRBV29-1 to TRBJ1-5, with 10 bases that match TRBD1. CDR1 is SQVTM, CDR2 ANQGSEA, per germline. There are 13 residues in the CDR3. The V and J ends lost 6 bases and 6 bases, in that order; junction bases with no gene match: 5. The CDR3 reads CSVAGQGGQPQHF. The CDR3 region has the DNA TGCAGCGTCGCCGGACAGGGGGGTCAGCCCCAGCATTTT.

The chain uses TRBV6-1 and TRBJ2-7; no reliable D call. In germline, CDR1 is MNHNS, CDR2 SASEGT. The CDR3 covers 14 residues. Trimming took off 6 bases at V and 2 bases at J, with 14 bases between the two ends. This chain's CDR3 is CASSPPSAPYEQYF. DNA for the CDR3: TGTGCCAGCAGCCCGCCTTCAGCTCCCTACGAGCAGTACTTC.

The chain uses TRBV5-1 and TRBJ2-3, with 7 bases fitting TRBD2. J was trimmed by 2 bases and V by 1 base; bases with no gene match: 7. CDR1 SGHRS and CDR2 YFSETQ come from the germline V gene. The CDR3 length is 16 residues. The CDR3 is CASSLNSGGPTDTQYF. The CDR3 nucleotides read TGCGCCAGCAGCTTGAATTCGGGGGGACCCACAGATACGCAGTATTTT.

This chain uses TRBV7-9 with TRBJ1-5, with D possibly being TRBD1 (5 bases). Germline V gene sequence: CDR1 SEHNR, CDR2 FQNEAQ (reference sequence). V was shortened by 5 bases and J by 3 bases, with 17 bases between the two germline ends. CDR3 length: 16 residues. CDR3 in DNA: TGTGCCAGCAGCCCTGGCTCGGGGCGAAACAATCAGCCCCAGCATTTT. Its translation: CASSPGSGRNNQPQHF.

This clone was seen only a few times. The V call is TRBV29-1, the J call TRBJ2-3; 8 bases agree with TRBD1. The ends lost 5 bases at V and 6 bases at J; junction bases unmatched: 10. The CDR3 extends over 14 amino acids. CDR1 and CDR2 from the germline V gene are SQVTM and ANQGSEA. CDR3 region: CSVYRGVGFDTQYF. Written as DNA, the CDR3 is TGCAGCGTTTACAGGGGGGTAGGTTTTGATACGCAGTATTTT.

This clone came up a few times. The CDR3 sequence is CASSRSGGKETQYF. The CDR3 DNA reads TGCGCCAGCAGTCGTTCGGGGGGAAAAGAGACCCAGTACTTC. This chain links TRBV5-1 with TRBJ2-5; 7 nucleotides line up with TRBD2. V was pared by 5 bases and J by 3 bases, with 7 bases of the junction left unmatched. Germline-derived CDR1 and CDR2 are SGHRS and YFSETQ. There are 14 residues in the CDR3.

The chain recombines TRBV4-1 with TRBJ2-3; 9 bases are shared with TRBD2. The CDR3 totals 15 residues. Germline values: CDR1 MGHRA, CDR2 YSYEKL. V lost 2 bases to trimming and J lost 5 bases; unmatched junction nucleotides: 5. The CDR3 region has the DNA TGCGCCAGCAGCCAACTGAGAGCGGGGGGAGATACGCAGTATTTT. The encoded protein is CASSQLRAGGDTQYF.

The sample holds one count of this clone. The chain couples TRBV19 to TRBJ2-7; no clear D gene. Trimming shortened V by 5 bases and J by 1 base, and 9 bases separated the two germline ends. Germline V CDR1 and CDR2: LNHDA, SQIVND (reference sequence). The CDR3 totals 13 residues. In DNA form, the CDR3 reads TGTGCCAGTAGTCAGACACATTCCTACGAGCAGTACTTC. Translation: CASSQTHSYEQYF.

J is TRBJ2-2 and V is TRBV19, with D possibly being TRBD1 (6 bases). With 6 bases removed from V and 0 bases from J, the gap between germline ends came to 17 bases. The CDR3 is 17 amino acids. Germline V gene data show CDR1 as LNHDA and CDR2 as SQIVND (reference sequence). In DNA form, the CDR3 reads TGTGCCAGTAGGAGCTCCGGGACAAGGACGAACACCGGGGAGCTGTTTTTT. It translates to CASRSSGTRTNTGELFF.

The chain recombines TRBV5-1 with TRBJ2-1; TRBD1 matches 8 bases. The CDR3 contains 15 residues. From germline, CDR1 is SGHRS and CDR2 YFSETQ. V was pared by 9 bases and J by 1 base, with 9 bases of the junction left unmatched. CDR3 bases: TGCGCCACCCAATCCGGACAGGGTTCCTACAATGAGCAGTTCTTC. It translates to CATQSGQGSYNEQFF.

The chain joins TRBV6-6 to TRBJ1-5, with unresolved D. Trimming took off 5 bases at V and 4 bases at J, with 15 bases between the two ends. CDR1 MNHNY and CDR2 SVGAGI come from the germline V gene (reference sequence). This CDR3 region has 15 residues. CDR3 loop: CASSPRQNDNQPQHF. In DNA form, the CDR3 reads TGTGCCAGCAGTCCGAGACAAAATGATAATCAGCCCCAGCATTTT.

This chain connects TRBV29-1 to TRBJ1-1, with 7 bases that match TRBD1. J was trimmed by 2 bases and V by 6 bases; bases with no gene match: 9. Germline CDR1 SQVTM, CDR2 ANQGSEA. The CDR3 has 14 residues. This CDR3 is CSVIGTDTNTEAFF. The CDR3 region has the DNA TGCAGCGTCATAGGGACAGACACCAACACTGAAGCTTTCTTT.

The chain combines TRBV12-5 with TRBJ2-5, with D perhaps assigned TRBD1 or TRBD2 (6 bases each). CDR1 is LGHNT, CDR2 FRNRAP, per germline. Trimming left V 6 bases short and J 3 bases short, with 11 bases between. The CDR3 is 13 residues long. CDR3 DNA: TGTGCTAGTGGACCTAGGGGGGAAGAGACCCAGTACTTC. This encodes CASGPRGEETQYF.

The gene calls are TRBV7-2 and TRBJ2-3; D uncertain. Trimming removed 0 bases at V and 4 bases at J, with 8 bases between. Germline V CDR1 and CDR2: SGHTA, FQGNSA. The length of the CDR3 is 14 residues. As DNA, the CDR3 is TGTGCCAGCAGCTTAGCGCCAGTGGCAGATACGCAGTATTTT. Translation gives CASSLAPVADTQYF.

The V gene is TRBV6-5, the J gene TRBJ1-6; TRBD1 matches at 9 bases. Germline lookup yields CDR1 MNHEY and CDR2 SVGAGI. The J segment lost 14 bases and the V segment lost 4 bases, leaving 12 bases of the junction unmatched. The CDR3 consists of 15 residues. The CDR3 DNA sequence: TGTGCCAGCAGTTCGCCGGGACAGGGACCCTTGGCCCTCCACTTT. Its protein product is CASSSPGQGPLALHF.

The V gene is TRBV19, the J gene TRBJ1-1; unclear D gene. This CDR3 is built from 16 residues. Germline V gene sequence: CDR1 LNHDA, CDR2 SQIVND (reference sequence). Trimming took 5 bases from V and 3 from J, leaving 19 bases between them. The CDR3: CASSWGSRVRDTEAFF. In DNA, the CDR3 is TGTGCCAGTAGTTGGGGTTCGAGGGTTCGGGACACTGAAGCTTTCTTT.

The genes are TRBV5-4 and TRBJ2-2, with 8 bases aligning to TRBD2. The CDR3 covers 16 residues. J lost 5 bases, V lost 0 bases, and 6 bases had no gene match. Germline-derived CDR1 and CDR2 are SGHNT and YYREEE (reference sequence). The CDR3 nucleotides are TGTGCCAGCAGCTTGGGAGGACTAGCAAGGACCGGGGAGCTGTTTTTT. Amino acids: CASSLGGLARTGELFF.

This clone showed up just a few times. V is TRBV6-1 and J is TRBJ2-7; weak D call: TRBD1 (5 bases). Germline V gene sequence: CDR1 MNHNS, CDR2 SASEGT. The CDR3 is 14 residues long. Trimming took 2 bases from V and 5 from J, leaving 13 bases between them. Here the CDR3 DNA reads TGTGCCAGCAGTGAAACGACAGCACCGGACGAGCAGTACTTC. Translation gives CASSETTAPDEQYF.

The table lists this clone with a few counts. This CDR3 is CASSEARNRAYGYTF. CDR3 DNA: TGTGCCAGCAGTGAAGCGCGGAACAGGGCCTATGGCTACACCTTC. The V gene is TRBV6-1, the J gene TRBJ1-2; D might be TRBD1 (6 bases). There are 15 residues in the CDR3. V was clipped by 0 bases and J by 4 bases, with 12 bases between them. Germline V lookup: CDR1 MNHNS, CDR2 SASEGT.

DNA for the CDR3: TGCGCCAGCAGCCCGACCGTAGGACCGATGAACACTGAAGCTTTCTTT. Translation gives CASSPTVGPMNTEAFF. This chain joins TRBV4-1 and TRBJ1-1; D not certain. The CDR3 has 16 residues. V was pared by 4 bases and J by 0 bases, with 15 bases between. CDR1 is MGHRA, CDR2 YSYEKL, per germline.

CDR3 protein: CASSLYGSDGQGMNTEAFF. CDR3 sequence (DNA): TGCGCCAGCAGCTTGTATGGCAGTGACGGTCAGGGGATGAACACTGAAGCTTTCTTT. The chain uses TRBV5-1 and TRBJ1-1; TRBD1 is a possible D gene (6 bases). The germline V gene has CDR1 SGHRS and CDR2 YFSETQ. V lost 1 base, J lost 0 bases, and 22 bases lay in between. The CDR3 spans 19 residues.

This chain connects TRBV5-4 to TRBJ1-4, with D maybe TRBD1 (5 bases). The length of the CDR3 is 15 residues. With 4 bases removed from V and 7 bases from J, the gap between germline ends came to 17 bases. Germline loops: CDR1 SGHNT, CDR2 YYREEE (reference sequence). The CDR3 nucleotides are TGTGCCAGCAGCACCGCGGGGGGGGAGCGTGAAAAACTGTTTTTT. Protein sequence: CASSTAGGEREKLFF. Looking up the rest from reference TRBV5-4 and TRBJ1-4 gives the full variable domain: ETGVTQSPTHLIKTRGQQVTLRCSSQSGHNTVSWYQQALGQGPQFIFQYYREEENGRGNFPPRFSGLQFPNYSSELNVNALELDDSALYLCASSTAGGEREKLFFGSGTQLSVL.

The chain links TRBV25-1 to TRBJ2-1, with D possibly being TRBD2 (6 bases). The germline V and J ends were trimmed by 2 bases and 15 bases, with 20 bases remaining between them. In germline, CDR1 is MGHDK, CDR2 SYGVNS. The CDR3 has 14 amino acids. CDR3 in amino acids: CASSEATSRGATFF. The CDR3 nucleotides read TGTGCCAGCAGTGAAGCCACTAGCCGTGGTGCCACGTTCTTC.

The J gene is TRBJ2-5, the V gene TRBV4-3, with D possibly called TRBD1 or TRBD2 (5 bases each). The CDR3 runs to 13 residues. The germline gives CDR1 LGHNA, CDR2 YSLEER. The V and J ends lost 5 bases and 4 bases respectively, with 11 bases between them. CDR3 sequence reads: CASSTRDGETQYF. As DNA, the CDR3 is TGCGCCAGCAGCACCCGGGACGGAGAGACCCAGTACTTC.

The chain combines TRBV7-9 with TRBJ1-4; the D is unclear. The germline CDR1 and CDR2 sequences are SEHNR and FQNEAQ (reference sequence). CDR3 length: 14 amino acids. V shed 1 base and J shed 3 bases, with 6 bases lying between them. This CDR3 is CASSLGGANEKLFF. In DNA form, the CDR3 reads TGTGCCAGCAGCTTAGGAGGAGCTAATGAAAAACTGTTTTTT.

V gene TRBV4-3 combines with J gene TRBJ1-2, with D possibly matching TRBD1 (5 bases). Between the trimmed V and J ends, which lost 1 base and 7 bases, there was a span of 16 bases. The CDR3 is 15 amino acids. Germline V gene data show CDR1 as LGHNA and CDR2 as YSLEER. As DNA, the CDR3 is TGCGCCAGCAGCCAAGGTCCGTCGGGGCGCGCTGGCTACACCTTC. This codes for CASSQGPSGRAGYTF.

This chain uses TRBV19 with TRBJ1-2; D possibly corresponds to TRBD1 (6 bases). The ends were cut back, 8 bases at V and 5 bases at J, with 15 bases in the middle. This CDR3 has 13 residues. Per germline, CDR1 LNHDA and CDR2 SQIVND (reference sequence). As DNA, the CDR3 is TGTGCCAGTGCCCAACAGGGTGCGTATGGCTACACCTTC. Amino acid sequence: CASAQQGAYGYTF.